This TCR beta chain was retrieved from a study of type 1 regulatory T cells. Across the whole study: An in vitro protocol generated T-allo10, a Tr1-enriched, alloantigen-specific CD4 T cell product.

A single record per CDR3 protein comes from TCRdb applying MiXCR to the reads. The sample lists about 62,000 distinct CDR3 sequences; around 62% were seen once. Whole-study findings and limits: Tr1 cells had a more restricted TCR repertoire than non-Tr1 cells.

This clonotype was detected only a few times. Antigen: not known. Germline lookup yields CDR1 SNHLY and CDR2 FYNNEI. Trimming took 2 bases from V and 2 from J, leaving 15 bases between them. The CDR3 has 16 amino acids. The clonotype comes from a human donor in good health. The sample consisted of cultured non-Tr1 T cells, either the whole culture or a sorted T cell fraction (not recorded which). The chain joins TRBV2 to TRBJ2-5; D is unclear. The CDR3 region is CASSERFGRLQETQYF. CDR3 DNA sequence: TGTGCCAGCAGTGAAAGATTTGGACGGCTACAAGAGACCCAGTACTTC.